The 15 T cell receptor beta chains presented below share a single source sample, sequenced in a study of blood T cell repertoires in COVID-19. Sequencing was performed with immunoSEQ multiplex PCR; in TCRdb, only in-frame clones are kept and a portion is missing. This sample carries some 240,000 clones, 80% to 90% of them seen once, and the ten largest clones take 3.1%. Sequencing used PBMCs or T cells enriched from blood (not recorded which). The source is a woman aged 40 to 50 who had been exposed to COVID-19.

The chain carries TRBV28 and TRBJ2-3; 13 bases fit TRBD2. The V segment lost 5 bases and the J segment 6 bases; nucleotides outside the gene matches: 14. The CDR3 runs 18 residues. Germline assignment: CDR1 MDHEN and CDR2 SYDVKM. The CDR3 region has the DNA TGTGCCAGCAGTGCCCCCCCGGGACTAGCGGGGAATTTTGATACGCAGTATTTT. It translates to CASSAPPGLAGNFDTQYF.

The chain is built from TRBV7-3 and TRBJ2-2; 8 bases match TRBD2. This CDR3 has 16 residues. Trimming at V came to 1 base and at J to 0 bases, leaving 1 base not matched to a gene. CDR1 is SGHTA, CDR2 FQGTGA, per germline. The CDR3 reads CASSLKLAANTGELFF. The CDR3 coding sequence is TGTGCCAGCAGCTTAAAACTAGCGGCGAACACCGGGGAGCTGTTTTTT.

CDR3 sequence: CASSGRGDRGCLSGANVLTF. The CDR3, as DNA: TGCGCCAGCAGCGGACGGGGGGACAGGGGCTGTCTCTCCGGGGCCAACGTCCTGACTTTC. The chain recombines TRBV10-1 with TRBJ2-6; 10 positions match TRBD1. CDR3 size: 20 residues. With 6 bases clipped from V and 4 bases from J, the junction kept 18 bases outside the gene matches. Germline lookup yields CDR1 WNHNN and CDR2 SYGVQD (reference sequence).

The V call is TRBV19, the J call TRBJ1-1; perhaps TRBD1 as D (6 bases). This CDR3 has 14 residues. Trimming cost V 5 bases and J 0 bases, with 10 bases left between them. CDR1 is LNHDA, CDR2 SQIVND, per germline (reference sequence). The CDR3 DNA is TGTGCCAGTAGTGCAGGGGTAATGAACACTGAAGCTTTCTTT. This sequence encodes CASSAGVMNTEAFF.

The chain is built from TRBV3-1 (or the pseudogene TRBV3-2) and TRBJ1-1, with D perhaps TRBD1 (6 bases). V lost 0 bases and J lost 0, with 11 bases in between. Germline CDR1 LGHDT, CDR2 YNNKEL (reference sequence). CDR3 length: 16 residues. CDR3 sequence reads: CASSQEGQIMNTEAFF. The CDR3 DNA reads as TGTGCCAGCAGCCAAGAAGGACAGATCATGAACACTGAAGCTTTCTTT.

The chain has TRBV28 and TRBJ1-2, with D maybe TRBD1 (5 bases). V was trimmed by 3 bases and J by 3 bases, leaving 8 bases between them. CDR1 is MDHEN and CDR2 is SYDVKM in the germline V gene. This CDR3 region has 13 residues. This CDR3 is CASSLRDYYGYTF. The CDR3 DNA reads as TGTGCCAGCAGTTTGCGGGACTACTATGGCTACACCTTC.

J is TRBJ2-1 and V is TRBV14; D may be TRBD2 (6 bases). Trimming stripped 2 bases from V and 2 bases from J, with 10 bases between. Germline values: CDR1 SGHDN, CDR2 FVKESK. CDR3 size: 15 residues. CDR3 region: CASSQLGGAYNEQFF. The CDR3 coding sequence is TGTGCCAGCAGCCAATTGGGCGGGGCCTACAATGAGCAGTTCTTC.

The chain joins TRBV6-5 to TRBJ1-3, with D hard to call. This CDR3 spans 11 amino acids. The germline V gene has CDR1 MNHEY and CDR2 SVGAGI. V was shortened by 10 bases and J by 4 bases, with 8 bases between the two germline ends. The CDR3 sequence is CATRSGNTIYF. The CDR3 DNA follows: TGTGCCACCCGGAGCGGAAACACCATATATTTT.

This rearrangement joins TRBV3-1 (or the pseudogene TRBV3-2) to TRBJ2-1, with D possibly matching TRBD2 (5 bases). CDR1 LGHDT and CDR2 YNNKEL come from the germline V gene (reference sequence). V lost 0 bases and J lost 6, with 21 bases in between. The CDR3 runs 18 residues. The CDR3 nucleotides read TGTGCCAGCAGCCAAGACATGGGGAGTTTAGTTTCGGGCAATGAGCAGTTCTTC. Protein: CASSQDMGSLVSGNEQFF.

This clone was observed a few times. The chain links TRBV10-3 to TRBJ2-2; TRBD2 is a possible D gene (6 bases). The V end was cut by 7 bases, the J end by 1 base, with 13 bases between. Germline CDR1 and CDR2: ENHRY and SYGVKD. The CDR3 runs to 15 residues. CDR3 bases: TGTGCCATCAAGGGTGGGACTGTGAACACCGGGGAGCTGTTTTTT. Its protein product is CAIKGGTVNTGELFF.

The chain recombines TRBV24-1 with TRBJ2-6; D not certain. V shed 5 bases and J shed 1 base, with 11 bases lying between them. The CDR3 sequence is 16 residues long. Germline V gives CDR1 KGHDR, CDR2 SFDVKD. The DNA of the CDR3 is TGTGCCACCAGTGCTCCTCGCAGTTCTGGGGCCAACGTCCTGACTTTC. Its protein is CATSAPRSSGANVLTF.

The DNA of the CDR3 is TGTGCCATCAGTGAGGGGGCGGGAGAGGCAGATACGCAGTATTTT. This sequence encodes CAISEGAGEADTQYF. The J gene is TRBJ2-3, the V gene TRBV10-3, with 7 bases that match TRBD2. Germline CDR1 and CDR2: ENHRY and SYGVKD. After removal of 2 bases from V and 4 bases from J, the junction contained 6 bases not matched to a gene. This CDR3 contains 15 residues.

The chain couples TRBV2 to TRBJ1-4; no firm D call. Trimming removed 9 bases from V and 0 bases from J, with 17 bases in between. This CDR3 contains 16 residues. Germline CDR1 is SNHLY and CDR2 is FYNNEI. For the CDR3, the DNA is TGTGCCAGTGTCCCGTCACTCCGTTCAACTAATGAAAAACTGTTTTTT. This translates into CASVPSLRSTNEKLFF.

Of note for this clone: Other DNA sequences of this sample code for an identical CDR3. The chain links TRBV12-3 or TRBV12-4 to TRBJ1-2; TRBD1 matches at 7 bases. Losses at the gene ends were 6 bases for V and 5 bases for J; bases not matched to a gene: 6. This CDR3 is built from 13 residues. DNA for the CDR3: TGTGCCAGCAGCCCCGGGACAGTTTATGGCTACACCTTC. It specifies CASSPGTVYGYTF.

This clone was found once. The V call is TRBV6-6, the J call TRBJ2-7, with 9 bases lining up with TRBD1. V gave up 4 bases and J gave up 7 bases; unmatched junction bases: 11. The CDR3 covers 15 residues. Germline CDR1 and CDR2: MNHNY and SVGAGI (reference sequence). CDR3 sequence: CASSSGTGISGEQYF. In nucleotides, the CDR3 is TGTGCCAGCAGTTCCGGGACAGGGATCTCCGGGGAGCAGTACTTC.